This T cell receptor beta chain was sequenced for a study of cytomegalovirus exposure and HLA in healthy donors. Amplification used 60 Vbeta primers and 13 Jbeta primers. Using immunoSEQ multiplex PCR, the repertoire was profiled, and TCRdb retains in-frame clones only, with some absent. The repertoire includes about 160,000 clones, 60% to 85% of them detected once, and 3.5% to 4.5% sits in the top ten. Findings and caveats of the study: Links to common viral pathogens appeared, in a later analysis, for several of the most significant clusters. Later analysis demonstrated an association between a missense DCLRE1C variant and TCR beta V- and J-gene trimming. About 87% or about 30% of the time was how often most TCR beta V segments were productive, according to an earlier analysis.

About this clone itself: Its matching antigen is unknown.

This CDR3 has 17 residues. Germline V gives CDR1 SGDLS, CDR2 YYNGEE. The V gene lost 0 bases and the J gene lost 2 bases, with 16 bases spanning the gap. The TCR sequence derives from a young man in good health and CMV-seropositive. This chain joins TRBV9 and TRBJ2-3; TRBD1 might be the D (6 bases). The source material was PBMCs. The CDR3 sequence: CASSVGRGSGYTDTQYF. CDR3 DNA: TGTGCCAGCAGCGTAGGCAGGGGTAGTGGATACACAGATACGCAGTATTTT.